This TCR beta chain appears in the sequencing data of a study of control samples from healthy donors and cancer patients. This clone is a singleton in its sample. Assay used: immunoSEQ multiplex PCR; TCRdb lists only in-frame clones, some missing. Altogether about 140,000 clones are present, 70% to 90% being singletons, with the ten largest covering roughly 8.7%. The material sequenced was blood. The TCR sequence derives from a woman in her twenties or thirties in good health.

CDR3: CASSKGWGQGRHEQYF. Written as DNA, the CDR3 is TGTGCCAGCAGCAAAGGATGGGGTCAGGGGCGCCACGAGCAGTACTTC. The chain joins TRBV21-1 to TRBJ2-7; the table assigns TRBD1, which was not confirmed against the DNA. TRBV21-1 is marked as a pseudogene. CDR3 length: 16 amino acids.